The clone carrying this T cell receptor (beta chain) was counted at least ten times. The antigen is unknown. Data came from immunoSEQ multiplex PCR; TCRdb stores just in-frame clones and leaves some out. The sample presents around 47,000 clones, none singletons. The entry originates in a study of T cell clonality in common variable immunodeficiency. Broader study findings: Compared with controls, CVID subjects had fewer shared TCRbeta clones. Fewer deletions and N-nucleotide insertions were reportedly seen in common variable immunodeficiency TCR beta sequences.

The TCR originated in a person aged 18 to 70 in good health. The sequencing sample was made of peripheral blood mononuclear cells.

The covered CDR3 bases are TGTGCCAGCAGCTTAGTGGGCGTTCCCTCTGGGGCCAACGTC. Residues: CASSLVGVPSGANV. The complete CDR3 protein is CASSLVGVPSGANVLTF. The chain is built from TRBV7-3 and TRBJ2-6; D remains ambiguous. The read terminates 3 residues ahead of where the CDR3 ends, so the germline J gene completes it. V shed 2 bases and J shed 0 bases, with 11 bases lying between them. The germline CDR1 and CDR2 sequences are SGHTA and FQGTGA. This CDR3 comprises 17 residues.